The clone carrying this T cell receptor (beta chain) has more than one count but fewer than ten. Per germline, CDR1 LGHNA and CDR2 YNFKEQ. This CDR3 has 16 amino acids. Trimming removed 0 bases from V and 1 base from J, with 13 bases in between. The sample belongs to a study of control samples from healthy donors and cancer patients. TCRdb's table, derived via immunoSEQ multiplex PCR, lists solely in-frame clones and lacks some. Here the sample spans about 51,000 clones, 80% being singletons. The chain uses TRBV4-2 and TRBJ2-7, with D possibly TRBD2 on 6 matching bases. The sequenced sample consisted of blood. The sequence derives from a man in his sixties or seventies in good health. The CDR3 DNA follows: TGTGCCAGCAGCCAAGATGGGGCAGGGACTTCCTACGAGCAGTACTTC. Translating it yields CASSQDGAGTSYEQYF.